These 4 T cell receptor beta chains came from one sample sequenced in a study of identical twins. TCRdb itself ran the 5' RACE reads through MiXCR, one entry per CDR3 protein. The sample yields approximately 220,000 distinct CDR3 sequences, around 8% seen once. These same data were also listed under a study on yellow fever vaccine responses in identical twins.

What was sequenced was memory (CD45RO+) T cells sorted from blood. Receptors originate from a woman under 30 in good health.

This clonotype was seen only a few times. The V call is TRBV12-3 or TRBV12-4, the J call TRBJ2-3; D possibly corresponds to TRBD2 (6 bases). The CDR3 contains 12 residues. Trimming took off 6 bases at V and 9 bases at J, with 13 bases between the two ends. The CDR3 nucleotides are TGTGCCAGCAGGCTGTCGGCGGGAACGCAGTATTTT. This codes for CASRLSAGTQYF.

This clonotype was seen more than once but under ten times. The chain is built from TRBV7-9 and TRBJ1-1, with 7 bases aligning to TRBD1. CDR1 is SEHNR, CDR2 FQNEAQ, per germline (reference sequence). V dropped 4 bases and J dropped 6; count of bases not matched to a gene: 2. This CDR3 region has 12 residues. Written as DNA, the CDR3 is TGTGCCAGCAGCTACGGGACAGCTGAAGCTTTCTTT. Residues: CASSYGTAEAFF.

There are a few counts of this clonotype. The V call is TRBV18, the J call TRBJ1-1, with D uncertain. CDR1 KGHSH and CDR2 LQKENI come from the germline V gene. This CDR3 spans 12 amino acids. With 3 bases removed from V and 5 bases from J, the gap between germline ends came to 7 bases. The CDR3 bases are TGTGCCAGCTCACCCTTGGAAACTGAAGCTTTCTTT. Protein: CASSPLETEAFF.

This clonotype was seen many times. V and J are TRBV4-1 and TRBJ2-1; no definite D call. Between the trimmed V and J ends, which lost 1 base and 4 bases, there was a span of 8 bases. Germline assignment: CDR1 MGHRA and CDR2 YSYEKL. The CDR3 consists of 14 residues. The CDR3 nucleotides read TGCGCCAGCAGCCAAGGGGCCGAATACAATGAGCAGTTCTTC. It yields the protein CASSQGAEYNEQFF.